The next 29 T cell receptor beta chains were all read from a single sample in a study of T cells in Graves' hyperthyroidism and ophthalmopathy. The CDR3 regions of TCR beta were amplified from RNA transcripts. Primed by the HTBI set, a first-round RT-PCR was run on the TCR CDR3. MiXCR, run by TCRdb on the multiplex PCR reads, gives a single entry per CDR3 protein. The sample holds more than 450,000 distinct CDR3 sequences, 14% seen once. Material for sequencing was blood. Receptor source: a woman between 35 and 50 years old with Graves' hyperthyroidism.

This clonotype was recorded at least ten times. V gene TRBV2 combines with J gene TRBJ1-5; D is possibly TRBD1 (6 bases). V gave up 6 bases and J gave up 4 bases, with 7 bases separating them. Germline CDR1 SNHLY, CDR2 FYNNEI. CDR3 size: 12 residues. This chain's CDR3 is CASSGTNQPQHF. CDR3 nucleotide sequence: TGTGCCAGCAGCGGGACAAATCAGCCCCAGCATTTT.

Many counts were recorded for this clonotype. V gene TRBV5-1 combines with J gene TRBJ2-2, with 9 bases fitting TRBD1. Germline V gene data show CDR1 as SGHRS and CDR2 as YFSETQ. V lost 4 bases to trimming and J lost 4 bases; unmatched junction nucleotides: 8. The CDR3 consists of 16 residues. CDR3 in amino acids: CASSTQPQGATGELFF. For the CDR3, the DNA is TGCGCCAGCAGCACCCAACCACAGGGGGCCACCGGGGAGCTGTTTTTT.

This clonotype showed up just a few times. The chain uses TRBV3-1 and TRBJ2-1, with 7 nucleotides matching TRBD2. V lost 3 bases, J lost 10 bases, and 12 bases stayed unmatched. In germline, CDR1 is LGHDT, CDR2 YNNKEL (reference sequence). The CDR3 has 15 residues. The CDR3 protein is CASSQGGAGSREQFF. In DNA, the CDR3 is TGTGCCAGCAGCCAGGGGGGAGCGGGGTCTAGGGAGCAGTTCTTC.

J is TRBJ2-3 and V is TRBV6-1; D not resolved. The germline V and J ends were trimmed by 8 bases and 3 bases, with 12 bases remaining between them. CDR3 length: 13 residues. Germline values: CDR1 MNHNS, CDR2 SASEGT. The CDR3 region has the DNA TGTGCCAGCTCGGCTAACGGGACAGATACGCAGTATTTT. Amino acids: CASSANGTDTQYF.

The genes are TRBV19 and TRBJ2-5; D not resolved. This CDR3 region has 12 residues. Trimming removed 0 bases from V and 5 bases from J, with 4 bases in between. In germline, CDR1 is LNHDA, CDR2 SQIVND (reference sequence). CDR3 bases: TGTGCCAGTAGTATAGATGGTGAGACCCAGTACTTC. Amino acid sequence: CASSIDGETQYF.

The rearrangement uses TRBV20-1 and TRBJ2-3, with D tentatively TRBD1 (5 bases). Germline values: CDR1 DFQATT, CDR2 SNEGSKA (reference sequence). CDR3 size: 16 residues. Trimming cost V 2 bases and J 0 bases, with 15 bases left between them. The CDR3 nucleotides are TGCAGTGCTAGATCCCAGGGATCCCTGAGCACAGATACGCAGTATTTT. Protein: CSARSQGSLSTDTQYF.

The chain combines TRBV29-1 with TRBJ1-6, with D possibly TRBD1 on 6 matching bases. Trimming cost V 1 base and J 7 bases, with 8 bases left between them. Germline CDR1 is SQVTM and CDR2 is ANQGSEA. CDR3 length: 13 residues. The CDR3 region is CSVEVGTNSPLHF. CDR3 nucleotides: TGCAGCGTTGAAGTAGGGACAAATTCACCCCTCCACTTT. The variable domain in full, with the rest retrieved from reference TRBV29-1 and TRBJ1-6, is SAVISQKPSRDICQRGTSLTIQCQVDSQVTMMFWYRQQPGQSLTLIATANQGSEATYESGFVIDKFPISRPNLTFSTLTVSNMSPEDSSIYLCSVEVGTNSPLHFGNGTRLTVT.

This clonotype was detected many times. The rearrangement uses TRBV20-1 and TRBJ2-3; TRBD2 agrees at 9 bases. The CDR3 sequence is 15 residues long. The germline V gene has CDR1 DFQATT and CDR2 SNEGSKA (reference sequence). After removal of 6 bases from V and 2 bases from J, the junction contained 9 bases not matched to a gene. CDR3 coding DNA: TGCAGTGCCCCGAGAGCGGGGGGTTTCACAGATACGCAGTATTTT. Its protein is CSAPRAGGFTDTQYF.

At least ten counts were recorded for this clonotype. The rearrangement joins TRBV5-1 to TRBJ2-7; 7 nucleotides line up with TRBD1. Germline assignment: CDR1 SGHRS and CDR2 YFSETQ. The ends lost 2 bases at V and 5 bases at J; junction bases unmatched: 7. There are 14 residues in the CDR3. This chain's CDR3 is CASSLQGFPHEQYF. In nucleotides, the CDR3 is TGCGCCAGCAGCTTACAGGGGTTTCCCCACGAGCAGTACTTC.

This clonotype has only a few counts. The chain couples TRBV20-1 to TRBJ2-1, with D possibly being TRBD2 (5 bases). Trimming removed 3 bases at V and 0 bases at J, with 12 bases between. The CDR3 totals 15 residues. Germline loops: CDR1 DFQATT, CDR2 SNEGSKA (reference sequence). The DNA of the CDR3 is TGCAGTGCTAGTTCGAGCGGAGCCTCCTACAATGAGCAGTTCTTC. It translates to CSASSSGASYNEQFF.

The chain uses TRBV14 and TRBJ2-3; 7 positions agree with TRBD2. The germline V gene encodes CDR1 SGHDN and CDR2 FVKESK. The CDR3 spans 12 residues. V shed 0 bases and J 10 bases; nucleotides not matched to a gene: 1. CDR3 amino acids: CASSQDGLAQYF. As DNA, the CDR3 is TGTGCCAGCAGCCAAGATGGACTAGCGCAGTATTTT.

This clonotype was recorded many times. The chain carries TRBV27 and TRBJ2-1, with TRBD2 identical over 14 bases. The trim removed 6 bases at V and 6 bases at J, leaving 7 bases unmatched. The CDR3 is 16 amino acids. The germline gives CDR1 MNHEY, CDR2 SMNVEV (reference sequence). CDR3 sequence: CASSPGTSGSSNEQFF. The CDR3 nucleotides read TGTGCCAGCAGCCCAGGGACTAGCGGGAGTTCCAATGAGCAGTTCTTC.

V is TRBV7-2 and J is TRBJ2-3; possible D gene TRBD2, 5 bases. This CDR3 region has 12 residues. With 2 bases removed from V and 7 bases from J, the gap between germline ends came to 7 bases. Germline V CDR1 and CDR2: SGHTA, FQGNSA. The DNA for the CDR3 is TGTGCCAGCAGCTTAAACGGGAATACGCAGTATTTT. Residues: CASSLNGNTQYF.

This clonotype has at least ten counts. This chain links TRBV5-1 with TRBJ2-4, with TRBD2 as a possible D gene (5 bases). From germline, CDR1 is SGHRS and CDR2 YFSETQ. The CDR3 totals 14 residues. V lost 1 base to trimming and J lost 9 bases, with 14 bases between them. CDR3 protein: CASSLNGEGSIQYF. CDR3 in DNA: TGCGCCAGCAGCTTGAACGGGGAAGGTAGCATTCAGTACTTC.

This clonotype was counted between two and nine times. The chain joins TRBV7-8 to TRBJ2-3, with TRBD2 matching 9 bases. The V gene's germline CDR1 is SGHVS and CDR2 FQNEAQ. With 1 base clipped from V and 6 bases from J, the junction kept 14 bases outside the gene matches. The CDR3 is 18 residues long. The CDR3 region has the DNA TGTGCCAGCAGCTTAGTCTATTCTATAGCGGGAGTTACGGATACGCAGTATTTT. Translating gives CASSLVYSIAGVTDTQYF.

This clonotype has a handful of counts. CDR3 sequence reads: CSARSPAVSTGELFF. For the CDR3, the DNA is TGCAGTGCTAGATCCCCGGCGGTATCCACCGGGGAGCTGTTTTTT. J is TRBJ2-2 and V is TRBV20-1, with D unclear. Trimming shortened V by 2 bases and J by 4 bases, and 14 bases separated the two germline ends. This CDR3 contains 15 residues. Germline CDR1 is DFQATT and CDR2 is SNEGSKA (reference sequence).

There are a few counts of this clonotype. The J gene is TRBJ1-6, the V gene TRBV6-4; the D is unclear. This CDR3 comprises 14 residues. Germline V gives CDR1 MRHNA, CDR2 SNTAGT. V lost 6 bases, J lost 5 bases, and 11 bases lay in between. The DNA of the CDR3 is TGTGCCAGCAGACCTGAAGGACATAATTCACCCCTCCACTTT. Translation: CASRPEGHNSPLHF.

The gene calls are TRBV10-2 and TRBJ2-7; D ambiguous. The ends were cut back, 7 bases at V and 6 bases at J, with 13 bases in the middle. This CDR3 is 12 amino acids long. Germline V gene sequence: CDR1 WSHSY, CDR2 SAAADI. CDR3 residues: CASTDSGREQYF. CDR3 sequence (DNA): TGCGCCAGCACGGATAGTGGGCGCGAGCAGTACTTC.

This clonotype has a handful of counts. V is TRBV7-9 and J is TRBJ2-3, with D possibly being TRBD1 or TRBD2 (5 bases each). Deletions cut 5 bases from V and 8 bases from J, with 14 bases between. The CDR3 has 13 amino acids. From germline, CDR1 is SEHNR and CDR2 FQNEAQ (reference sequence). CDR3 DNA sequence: TGTGCCAGCAGCCACAATCGGGACCCTACGCAGTATTTT. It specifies CASSHNRDPTQYF.

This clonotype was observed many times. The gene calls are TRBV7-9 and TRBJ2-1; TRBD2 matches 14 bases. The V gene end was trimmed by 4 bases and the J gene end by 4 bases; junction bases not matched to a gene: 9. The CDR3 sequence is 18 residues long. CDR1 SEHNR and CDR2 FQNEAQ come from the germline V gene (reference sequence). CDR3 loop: CASSSPGLAGVRYNEQFF. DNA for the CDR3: TGTGCCAGCAGCTCCCCGGGACTAGCGGGAGTAAGATACAATGAGCAGTTCTTC.

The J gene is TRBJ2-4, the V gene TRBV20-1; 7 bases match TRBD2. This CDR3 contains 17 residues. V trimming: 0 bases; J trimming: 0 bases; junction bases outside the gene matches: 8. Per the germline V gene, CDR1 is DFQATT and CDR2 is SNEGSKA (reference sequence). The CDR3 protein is CSARDGTGGLAKNIQYF. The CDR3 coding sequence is TGCAGTGCTAGAGATGGGACGGGAGGACTAGCCAAAAACATTCAGTACTTC.

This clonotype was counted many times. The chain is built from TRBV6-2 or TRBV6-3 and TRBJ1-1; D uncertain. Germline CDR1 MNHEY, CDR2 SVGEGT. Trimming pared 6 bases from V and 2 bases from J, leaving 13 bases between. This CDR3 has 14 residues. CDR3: CASSYPPGNTEAFF. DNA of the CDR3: TGTGCCAGCAGCTACCCACCGGGTAACACTGAAGCTTTCTTT.

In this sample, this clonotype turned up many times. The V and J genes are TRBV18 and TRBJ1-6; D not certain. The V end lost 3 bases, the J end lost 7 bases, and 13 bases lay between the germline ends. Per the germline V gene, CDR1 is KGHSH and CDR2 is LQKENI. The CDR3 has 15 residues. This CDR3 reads CASSPREGKNSPLHF. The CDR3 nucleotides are TGTGCCAGCTCACCCCGGGAAGGAAAAAATTCACCCCTCCACTTT.

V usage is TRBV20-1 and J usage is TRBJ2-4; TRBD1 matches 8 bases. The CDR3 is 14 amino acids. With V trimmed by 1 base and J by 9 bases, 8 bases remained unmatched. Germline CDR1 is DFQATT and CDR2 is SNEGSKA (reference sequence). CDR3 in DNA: TGCAGTGCTAGAGCGGTGACAGGGGTTACCATTCAGTACTTC. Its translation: CSARAVTGVTIQYF.

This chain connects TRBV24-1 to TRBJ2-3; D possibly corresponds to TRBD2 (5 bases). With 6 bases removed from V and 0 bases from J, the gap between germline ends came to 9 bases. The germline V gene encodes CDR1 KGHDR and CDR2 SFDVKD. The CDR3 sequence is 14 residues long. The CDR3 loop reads CATSRTGSTDTQYF. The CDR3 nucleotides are TGTGCCACCAGTCGTACGGGAAGCACAGATACGCAGTATTTT.

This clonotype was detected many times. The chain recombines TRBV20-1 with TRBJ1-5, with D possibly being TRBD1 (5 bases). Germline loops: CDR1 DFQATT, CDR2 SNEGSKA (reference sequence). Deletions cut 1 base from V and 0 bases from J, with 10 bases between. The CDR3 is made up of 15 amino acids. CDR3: CSARGGTSSNQPQHF. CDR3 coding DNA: TGCAGTGCTAGAGGGGGGACTAGTAGCAATCAGCCCCAGCATTTT.

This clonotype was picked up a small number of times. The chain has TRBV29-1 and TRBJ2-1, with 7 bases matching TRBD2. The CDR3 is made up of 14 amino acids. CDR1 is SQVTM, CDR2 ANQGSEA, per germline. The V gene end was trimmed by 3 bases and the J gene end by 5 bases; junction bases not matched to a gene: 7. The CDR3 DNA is TGCAGCGTTGACACAGCGGGATCAAACAATGAGCAGTTCTTC. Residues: CSVDTAGSNNEQFF.

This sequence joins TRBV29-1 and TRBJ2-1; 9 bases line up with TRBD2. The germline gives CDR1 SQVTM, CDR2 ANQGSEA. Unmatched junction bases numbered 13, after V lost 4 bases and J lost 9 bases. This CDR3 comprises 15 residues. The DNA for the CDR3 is TGCAGCGTTGGAAGGGGTGCGGGAGGGCCGGGTGAGCAGTTCTTC. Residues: CSVGRGAGGPGEQFF.

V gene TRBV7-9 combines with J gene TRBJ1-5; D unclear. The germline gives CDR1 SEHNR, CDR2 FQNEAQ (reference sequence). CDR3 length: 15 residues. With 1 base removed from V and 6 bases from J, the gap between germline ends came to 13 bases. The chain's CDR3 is CASSLDGSVGQPQHF. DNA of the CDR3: TGTGCCAGCAGCTTAGATGGTAGTGTTGGTCAGCCCCAGCATTTT.